Listed here are 27 T cell receptor beta chains from one sample, sequenced in a study of molecular identifiers for immune sequencing clone quantification. TCRdb called the PCR reads again in MiXCR, with one record for every CDR3 protein. This sample has about 640,000 distinct CDR3 sequences, with around 20% found just once. Sequencing used naive CD8+ T cells from blood, with Jurkat cell RNA spiked in. Subset described: FACS-sorted CD8+CD4-CCR7+CD45RA+ naive T cells. Receptor source: a human donor in good health. Some libraries in this study had Jurkat cell RNA spiked in.

The sample holds many counts of this clonotype. The chain links TRBV19 to TRBJ1-1, with D unresolved. Trimming pared 1 base from V and 6 bases from J, leaving 12 bases between. Germline loops: CDR1 LNHDA, CDR2 SQIVND (reference sequence). CDR3 size: 14 residues. CDR3 region: CASSIASGNSEAFF. Here the CDR3 DNA reads TGTGCCAGTAGTATAGCATCTGGAAACTCTGAAGCTTTCTTT.

This clonotype was seen ten or more times. V is TRBV20-1 and J is TRBJ1-4, with a possible D match to TRBD1 (5 bases). The CDR3 sequence is 15 residues long. Germline V gene lookup returns CDR1 DFQATT and CDR2 SNEGSKA (reference sequence). The V end lost 3 bases, the J end lost 8 bases, and 19 bases lay between the germline ends. The CDR3 region is CSASPYRDGGEKLFF. The CDR3 DNA reads as TGCAGTGCTAGTCCATACCGGGACGGGGGAGAAAAACTGTTTTTT.

This clonotype was observed many times. The chain joins TRBV7-9 to TRBJ1-1; D is uncertain. This CDR3 is 13 amino acids long. The V gene lost 4 bases and the J gene lost 1 base, with 7 bases spanning the gap. Per germline, CDR1 SEHNR and CDR2 FQNEAQ (reference sequence). The CDR3, as DNA: TGTGCCAGCAGCTCGGAAGCGAACACTGAAGCTTTCTTT. Translating gives CASSSEANTEAFF.

Notes on this clonotype: Being one base from a much bigger clone, this may be a read error. The V and J genes are TRBV20-1 and TRBJ1-3; 11 nucleotides line up with TRBD1. This CDR3 is built from 17 residues. Per germline, CDR1 DFQATT and CDR2 SNEGSKA (reference sequence). CDR3 residues: CSARPGTGGYSGSTIYF. The CDR3 DNA follows: TGCAGTGCTAGGCCCGGGACAGGGGGTTACTCTGGAAGCACCATATATTTT.

This clonotype was detected a few times. The chain couples TRBV11-2 to TRBJ1-6; D uncertain. The length of the CDR3 is 16 residues. The V gene's germline CDR1 is SGHAT and CDR2 FQNNGV. With 0 bases removed from V and 7 bases from J, the gap between germline ends came to 13 bases. CDR3 DNA sequence: TGTGCCAGCAGCTTAGAGCCCCGGACGCTAAATTCACCCCTCCACTTT. Translation gives CASSLEPRTLNSPLHF.

This clonotype occurred a few times. This sequence joins TRBV11-3 and TRBJ2-1; D call uncertain. The V gene lost 5 bases and the J gene lost 7 bases, with 6 bases spanning the gap. The CDR3 covers 11 residues. The germline CDR1 and CDR2 sequences are SGHNT and YENEEA. The CDR3 protein is CASSGLNEQFF. The CDR3 coding sequence is TGTGCCAGCAGCGGGTTAAATGAGCAGTTCTTC.

Remarks on this clonotype: Possible read error: a much larger clone is one base away. V usage is TRBV11-1 and J usage is TRBJ2-3; 9 bases line up with TRBD2. CDR1 is SGHAT and CDR2 is FQDESV in the germline V gene (reference sequence). The J segment lost 5 bases and the V segment lost 4 bases, leaving 7 bases of the junction unmatched. CDR3 length: 15 amino acids. Here the CDR3 reads CASSCSGSSGDTQYF. Here the CDR3 DNA reads TGTGCCAGCAGCTGTAGCGGGAGTTCTGGAGATACGCAGTATTTT.

This clonotype has ten or more counts. The chain employs TRBV4-1 and TRBJ2-3; D is undetermined. This CDR3 region has 12 residues. Germline V lookup: CDR1 MGHRA, CDR2 YSYEKL. The V end lost 3 bases, the J end lost 4 bases, and 5 bases lay between the germline ends. CDR3 region: CASSHVADTQYF. CDR3 in DNA: TGCGCCAGCAGCCACGTAGCAGATACGCAGTATTTT.

The V and J genes are TRBV7-9 and TRBJ2-5; the D is unclear. V lost 1 base and J 7 bases, leaving 10 bases between the germline ends. CDR1 is SEHNR, CDR2 FQNEAQ, per germline (reference sequence). The CDR3 is 13 amino acids. Here the CDR3 reads CASSLDPGGTQYF. The CDR3 DNA reads TGTGCCAGCAGCTTAGACCCCGGCGGGACCCAGTACTTC. The full variable domain, with the rest looked up from reference TRBV7-9 and TRBJ2-5, is DTGVSQNPRHKITKRGQNVTFRCDPISEHNRLYWYRQTLGQGPEFLTYFQNEAQLEKSRLLSDRFSAERPKGSFSTLEIQRTEQGDSAMYLCASSLDPGGTQYFGPGTRLLVL.

Of note for this clonotype: This clone may be a read error of a much larger clone one base away. The chain is built from TRBV10-3 and TRBJ1-1; D ambiguous. Trimming removed 5 bases at V and 0 bases at J, with 4 bases between. This CDR3 is 12 amino acids long. Germline CDR1 reads ENHRY; CDR2 reads SYGVKD. The CDR3 loop is CAISQVNTEAFF. Written as DNA, the CDR3 is TGTGCCATCAGTCAGGTGAACACTGAAGCTTTCTTT.

This clonotype was counted many times. The gene calls are TRBV7-9 and TRBJ2-5; 8 bases match TRBD1. The CDR3 contains 16 residues. With V trimmed by 2 bases and J by 2 bases, 7 bases remained unmatched. Germline CDR1 reads SEHNR; CDR2 reads FQNEAQ (reference sequence). The CDR3 here is CASSLILRGPQETQYF. The CDR3, as DNA: TGTGCCAGCAGCTTAATTCTCAGGGGGCCTCAAGAGACCCAGTACTTC. The entire variable domain, with the rest obtained from reference TRBV7-9 and TRBJ2-5, is as follows: DTGVSQNPRHKITKRGQNVTFRCDPISEHNRLYWYRQTLGQGPEFLTYFQNEAQLEKSRLLSDRFSAERPKGSFSTLEIQRTEQGDSAMYLCASSLILRGPQETQYFGPGTRLLVL.

About this clonotype itself: A much larger clone lies one base from this, so it may be a read error. The rearrangement links TRBV4-2 to TRBJ1-2; D unclear. The CDR3 has 16 residues. The germline V gene has CDR1 LGHNA and CDR2 YNFKEQ. CDR3 residues: CASSQDGYNPGYSYTF. The CDR3 DNA reads TGTGCCAGCAGCCAAGACGGATACAATCCCGGCTATAGCTACACCTTC.

This clonotype was seen ten or more times. The chain employs TRBV20-1 and TRBJ2-3, with D tentatively TRBD2 (5 bases). The CDR3 extends over 14 amino acids. Trimming stripped 0 bases from V and 4 bases from J, with 11 bases between. From germline, CDR1 is DFQATT and CDR2 SNEGSKA (reference sequence). The DNA of the CDR3 is TGCAGTGCTAGAGATCGGGATGGCGCAGATACGCAGTATTTT. Amino acids: CSARDRDGADTQYF.

In this sample, this clonotype turned up a few times. This chain uses TRBV29-1 with TRBJ2-7; 7 positions agree with TRBD1. The CDR3 spans 14 residues. Germline lookup yields CDR1 SQVTM and CDR2 ANQGSEA. V was pared by 6 bases and J by 0 bases, with 8 bases of the junction left unmatched. The CDR3, as DNA: TGCAGCGTACGACTACAGGGGAGCTCCTACGAGCAGTACTTC. Protein sequence: CSVRLQGSSYEQYF.

Note on this clonotype: This may come from a read error, since a much larger clone is one base off. This chain links TRBV4-3 with TRBJ2-7, with 7 bases identical to TRBD1. Germline-derived CDR1 and CDR2 are LGHNA and YSLEER. This CDR3 spans 15 amino acids. Germline trimming cut 4 bases from V and 5 bases from J; bases unmatched to any gene: 11. The CDR3 DNA reads as TGCGCCAGCAGCCCGGTGGAGACAGGGCCCGACGAGCAGTACTTC. Its protein product is CASSPVETGPDEQYF.

This clonotype was seen many times. V gene TRBV13 combines with J gene TRBJ2-3, with D tentatively TRBD1 (7 bases). In germline, CDR1 is PRHDT, CDR2 FYEKMQ (reference sequence). The CDR3 has 17 amino acids. The ends were cut back, 4 bases at V and 3 bases at J, with 20 bases in the middle. For the CDR3, the DNA is TGTGCCAGCAGCTACCTCCTGCCACAGGGGAGGACAGATACGCAGTATTTT. The encoded protein is CASSYLLPQGRTDTQYF.

Only a few counts were recorded for this clonotype. This may be a read error: a much more frequent sequence differs by one nucleotide. This rearrangement joins TRBV5-1 to TRBJ2-7; D is ambiguous. The CDR3 is 14 residues long. From germline, CDR1 is SGHRS and CDR2 YFSETQ. CDR3 region: CANSFQINSYEQYF. The CDR3 DNA reads TGCGCCAACAGCTTCCAGATCAACTCCTACGAGCAGTACTTC. The whole variable domain, filled in from reference TRBV5-1 and TRBJ2-7, reads KAGVTQTPRYLIKTRGQQVTLSCSPISGHRSVSWYQQTPGQGLQFLFEYFSETQRNKGNFPGRFSGRQFSNSRSEMNVSTLELGDSALYLCANSFQINSYEQYFGPGTRLTVT.

About this clonotype: A read error is possible here, since a much larger clone lies one base away. The rearrangement links TRBV7-9 to TRBJ2-1, with TRBD1 identical over 10 bases. This CDR3 region has 15 residues. The germline CDR1 and CDR2 sequences are SEHNR and FQNEAQ (reference sequence). The CDR3 nucleotides are TGTGCCAGCAGCATCTCGACAGGGGGCTACCATGAGCAGTTCTTC. Translation gives CASSISTGGYHEQFF.

Comments on this clonotype: At one end, the junction sequence differs from germline, possibly due to a read error. The CDR3 bases are TGTGCCAGCAGCTTAGGGCTAGCGGGAGGGCCGGATACGCAGTGTTTT. Protein sequence: CASSLGLAGGPDTQCF. This rearrangement joins TRBV7-9 to TRBJ2-3, with TRBD2 matching over 12 bases. Per the germline V gene, CDR1 is SEHNR and CDR2 is FQNEAQ (reference sequence). The CDR3 extends over 16 amino acids.

The rearrangement links TRBV6-2 or TRBV6-3 to TRBJ2-7; 12 bases are a match to TRBD2. V shed 6 bases, J shed 4 bases, and the junction held 7 bases outside the gene matches. Germline V CDR1 and CDR2: MNHEY, SVGEGT. The CDR3 has 15 amino acids. The CDR3 bases are TGTGCCAGCAGCTGGACTAGCGGGAAGTCTTACGAGCAGTACTTC. Amino acids: CASSWTSGKSYEQYF.

The J gene is TRBJ1-5, the V gene TRBV28; unclear D gene. Germline V gives CDR1 MDHEN, CDR2 SYDVKM. This CDR3 is 15 amino acids long. Trimming removed 4 bases at V and 2 bases at J, with 12 bases between. CDR3 nucleotides: TGTGCCAGCAGTTCCGGAGTCTATGGCAATCAGCCCCAGCATTTT. Translation: CASSSGVYGNQPQHF.

This clonotype was detected a few times. The chain couples TRBV7-9 to TRBJ2-5, with D unresolved. This CDR3 has 12 amino acids. Germline-derived CDR1 and CDR2 are SEHNR and FQNEAQ (reference sequence). Trimming removed 8 bases from V and 5 bases from J, with 12 bases in between. CDR3 in amino acids: CASCGEDETQYF. CDR3 coding DNA: TGTGCCAGCTGCGGTGAGGATGAGACCCAGTACTTC.

This clonotype was seen many times. The gene calls are TRBV3-2 and TRBJ2-6; no check of the table's D call, TRBD2, against the DNA was made. TRBV3-2 is a pseudogene. This CDR3 spans 15 amino acids. CDR3: CASSPGLAGANVLTF. The CDR3 DNA follows: TGTGCCAGCAGCCCCGGACTTGCGGGGGCCAACGTCCTGACTTTC.

V gene TRBV30 combines with J gene TRBJ1-4; D is possibly TRBD1 (5 bases). The V and J ends lost 5 bases and 10 bases respectively, with 8 bases between them. The CDR3 is made up of 10 amino acids. The germline V gene has CDR1 GTSNPN and CDR2 SVGIG (reference sequence). The CDR3 sequence: CAWSGGKLFF. In nucleotides, the CDR3 is TGTGCCTGGTCCGGGGGAAAACTGTTTTTT.

There are many counts of this clonotype. The chain joins TRBV19 to TRBJ1-2; D gene uncertain. Trimming left V 3 bases short and J 5 bases short, with 10 bases between. The V gene's germline CDR1 is LNHDA and CDR2 SQIVND (reference sequence). This CDR3 is built from 13 residues. The DNA for the CDR3 is TGTGCCAGTAGTATCAGCGCTGTGTATGGCTACACCTTC. Its translation is CASSISAVYGYTF.

This clonotype occurred a few times. V and J are TRBV11-2 and TRBJ2-3; a possible D gene is TRBD1 (6 bases). Germline V lookup: CDR1 SGHAT, CDR2 FQNNGV. The CDR3 spans 17 residues. The V end was cut by 3 bases, the J end by 6 bases, with 22 bases between. CDR3 DNA sequence: TGTGCCAGCAGCTTGGGGGTGGGGGACATAGGGTTCGATACGCAGTATTTT. It translates to CASSLGVGDIGFDTQYF. The complete variable domain, with remaining parts taken from reference TRBV11-2 and TRBJ2-3, reads EAGVAQSPRYKIIEKRQSVAFWCNPISGHATLYWYQQILGQGPKLLIQFQNNGVVDDSQLPKDRFSAERLKGVDSTLKIQPAKLEDSAVYLCASSLGVGDIGFDTQYFGPGTRLTVL.

This sequence joins TRBV7-6 and TRBJ1-5; D gene uncertain. The V gene's germline CDR1 is SGHVS and CDR2 FNYEAQ. The ends were cut back, 11 bases at V and 5 bases at J, with 13 bases in the middle. The CDR3 length is 12 residues. In nucleotides, the CDR3 is TGTGCCTTCGCACAGTCCCATCAGCCCCAGCATTTT. It specifies CAFAQSHQPQHF. Using reference TRBV7-6 and TRBJ1-5 for the parts outside the CDR3, the full variable domain is GAGVSQSPRYKVTKRGQDVALRCDPISGHVSLYWYRQALGQGPEFLTYFNYEAQQDKSGLPNDRFSAERPEGSISTLTIQRTEQRDSAMYRCAFAQSHQPQHFGDGTRLSIL.